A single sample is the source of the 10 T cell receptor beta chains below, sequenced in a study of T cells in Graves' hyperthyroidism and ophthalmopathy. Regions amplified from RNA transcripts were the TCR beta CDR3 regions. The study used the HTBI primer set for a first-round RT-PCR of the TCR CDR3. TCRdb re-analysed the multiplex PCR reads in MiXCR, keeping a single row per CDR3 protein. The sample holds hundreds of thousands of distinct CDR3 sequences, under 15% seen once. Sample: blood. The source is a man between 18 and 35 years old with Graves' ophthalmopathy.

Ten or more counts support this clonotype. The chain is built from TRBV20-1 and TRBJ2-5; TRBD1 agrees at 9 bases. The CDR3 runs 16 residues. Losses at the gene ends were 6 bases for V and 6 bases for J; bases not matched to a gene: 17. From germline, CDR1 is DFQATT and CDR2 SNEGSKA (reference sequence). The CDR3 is CSATTGGGGRRKTQYF. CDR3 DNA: TGCAGTGCAACCACAGGGGGCGGGGGTAGGCGCAAGACCCAGTACTTC.

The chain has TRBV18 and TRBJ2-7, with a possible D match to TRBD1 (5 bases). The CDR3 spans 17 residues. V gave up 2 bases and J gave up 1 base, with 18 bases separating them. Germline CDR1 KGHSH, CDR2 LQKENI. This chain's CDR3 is CASSPRAGPTLSYEQYF. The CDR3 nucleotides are TGTGCCAGCTCACCAAGGGCAGGGCCTACCCTTTCCTACGAGCAGTACTTC.

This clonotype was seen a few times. The chain's CDR3 is CASTPPGENEKLFF. The DNA for the CDR3 is TGTGCCAGCACCCCCCCAGGGGAAAATGAAAAACTGTTTTTT. The rearrangement joins TRBV27 to TRBJ1-4; the D gene is possibly TRBD1 (6 bases). The ends were cut back, 7 bases at V and 5 bases at J, with 14 bases in the middle. The CDR3 consists of 14 residues. Germline CDR1 MNHEY, CDR2 SMNVEV (reference sequence).

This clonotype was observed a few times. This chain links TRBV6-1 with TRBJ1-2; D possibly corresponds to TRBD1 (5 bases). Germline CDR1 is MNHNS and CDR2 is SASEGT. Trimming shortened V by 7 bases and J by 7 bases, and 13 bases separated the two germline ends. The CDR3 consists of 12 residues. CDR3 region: CASNLMRGGYTF. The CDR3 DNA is TGTGCCAGCAACCTAATGAGGGGTGGCTACACCTTC.

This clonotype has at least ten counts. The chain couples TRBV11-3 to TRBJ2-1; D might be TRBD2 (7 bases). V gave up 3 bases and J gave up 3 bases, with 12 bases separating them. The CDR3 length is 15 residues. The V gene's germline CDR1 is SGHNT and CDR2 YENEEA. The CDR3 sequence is CASSLGGPYYNEQFF. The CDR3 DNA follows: TGTGCCAGCAGCTTGGGGGGGCCCTACTACAATGAGCAGTTCTTC.

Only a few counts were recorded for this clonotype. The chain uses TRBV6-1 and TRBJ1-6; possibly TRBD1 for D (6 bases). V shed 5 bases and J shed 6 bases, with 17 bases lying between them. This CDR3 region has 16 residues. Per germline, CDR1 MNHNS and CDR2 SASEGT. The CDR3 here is CASSSQGFLFNSPLHF. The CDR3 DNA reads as TGTGCCAGCAGTTCCCAGGGGTTCCTTTTTAATTCACCCCTCCACTTT.

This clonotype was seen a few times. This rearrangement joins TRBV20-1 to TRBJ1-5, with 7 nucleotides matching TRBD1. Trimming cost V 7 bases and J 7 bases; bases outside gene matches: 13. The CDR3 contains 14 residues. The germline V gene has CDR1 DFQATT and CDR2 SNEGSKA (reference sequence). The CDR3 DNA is TGCAGTGTTGTAGCAGGGACAGCAGGGCAGCCCCAGCATTTT. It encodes CSVVAGTAGQPQHF.

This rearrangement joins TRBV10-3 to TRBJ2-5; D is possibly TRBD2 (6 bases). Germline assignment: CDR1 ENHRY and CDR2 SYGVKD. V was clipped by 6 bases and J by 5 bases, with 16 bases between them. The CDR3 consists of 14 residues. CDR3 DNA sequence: TGTGCCATCAGCCCTTTAGCGGCGCAGGAGACCCAGTACTTC. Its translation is CAISPLAAQETQYF.

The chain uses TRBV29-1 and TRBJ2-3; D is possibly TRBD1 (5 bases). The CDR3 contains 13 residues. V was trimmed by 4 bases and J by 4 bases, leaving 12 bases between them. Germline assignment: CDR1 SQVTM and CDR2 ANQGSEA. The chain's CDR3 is CSVADQGPDTQYF. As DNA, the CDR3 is TGCAGCGTTGCGGACCAGGGCCCAGATACGCAGTATTTT.

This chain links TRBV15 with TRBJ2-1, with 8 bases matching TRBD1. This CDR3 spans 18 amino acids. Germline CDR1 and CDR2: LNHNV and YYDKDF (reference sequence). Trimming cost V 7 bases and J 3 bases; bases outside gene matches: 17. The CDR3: CATTNPQDRAPGYNEQFF. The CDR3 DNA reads TGTGCCACCACCAACCCTCAGGACAGGGCGCCGGGCTACAATGAGCAGTTCTTC.